These 8 T cell receptor beta chains were all obtained from the same sample, sequenced in a study of T cells in Graves' hyperthyroidism and ophthalmopathy (dated by TCRdb to between 2018 and 2021). The library relied on multiplex PCR. Instrument used: Illumina HiSeq 2000. TCR beta CDR3 regions were amplified from RNA transcripts. The first round of RT-PCR for the TCR CDR3 was performed with the HTBI primer set and the Qiagen OneStep RT-PCR kit. TCRdb trimmed public reads at Q25 via fastp, called clones via MiXCR and kept in-frame beta chains. Every entry covers one CDR3 protein and lists the most common genes and DNA from its rows. The sample table lists 360,000 or so distinct CDR3 sequences, roughly 20% of them with a count of one. The ten largest clones add up to around 16% of the sample. Sample: blood. All receptors come from a woman in her thirties or forties with Graves' ophthalmopathy.

As to this clonotype: With a much larger clone just one base away, this may be a read error. The rearrangement joins TRBV15 to TRBJ2-5; no clear D gene. CDR1 is LNHNV and CDR2 is YYDKDF in the germline V gene (reference sequence). The CDR3 contains 13 residues. The DNA of the CDR3 is TGTGTCACCAGCAGAGTTGCGGACGAGACCCAGCACTTC. It translates to CVTSRVADETQHF.

Points on this clonotype: This may be a read error: a much more frequent sequence differs by one nucleotide. CDR3 sequence: CAISESVVAKSYEQYF. CDR3 bases: TGCGCCATCAGTGAGTCTGTGGTGGCCAAGAGCTACGAGCAGTACTTC. The chain recombines TRBV10-2 with TRBJ2-7; no clear D. The CDR3 length is 16 residues. CDR1 and CDR2 (germline): WSHSY, SAAADI.

The CDR3: CASRLAGGWGWMRIYEQYF. DNA for the CDR3: TGTGCCAGCAGACTAGCGGGAGGGTGGGGATGGATGAGGATCTACGAGCAGTACTTC. This chain links TRBV28 with TRBJ2-7, with 13 positions matching TRBD2. Germline CDR1 MDHEN, CDR2 SYDVKM. The V gene end was trimmed by 6 bases and the J gene end by 3 bases; junction bases not matched to a gene: 17. CDR3 length: 19 residues.

This clonotype was counted ten times or more. This chain links TRBV7-6 with TRBJ2-2; 8 nucleotides align to TRBD2. Germline CDR1 SGHVS, CDR2 FNYEAQ. This CDR3 is built from 16 residues. Trimming cost V 3 bases and J 6 bases; bases outside gene matches: 9. CDR3 DNA: TGTGCCAGCAGCTTCTCCGGGAGGGCCTTCCCCGGGGAGCTGTTTTTT. It specifies CASSFSGRAFPGELFF.

V is TRBV11-2 and J is TRBJ1-2; 9 positions match TRBD1. Germline lookup yields CDR1 SGHAT and CDR2 FQNNGV. With V trimmed by 3 bases and J by 8 bases, 13 bases remained unmatched. The CDR3 totals 16 residues. The CDR3 region is CASSFTRDRAPNGYTF. CDR3 nucleotides: TGTGCCAGCAGCTTTACCAGGGACAGGGCCCCTAACGGCTACACCTTC.

This clonotype was seen only a few times. Relative to the germline gene, one junction end is altered; a read error may explain this. The V and J genes are TRBV4-1 and TRBJ1-3; D gene ambiguous. Germline CDR1 MGHRA, CDR2 YSYEKL. This CDR3 spans 15 amino acids. The CDR3 loop is CASSQEAQAGNTTYF. In DNA, the CDR3 is TGCGCCAGCAGCCAAGAAGCCCAGGCGGGAAACACCACATATTTT.

Ten or more counts support this clonotype. The chain uses TRBV2 and TRBJ2-2; TRBD1 might be the D (5 bases). The CDR3 totals 18 residues. Trimming pared 5 bases from V and 1 base from J, leaving 20 bases between. CDR1 is SNHLY and CDR2 is FYNNEI in the germline V gene. As DNA, the CDR3 is TGTGCCAGCAGTTACCCACCGATCCGAACAGGGAACACCGGGGAGCTGTTTTTT. Protein product: CASSYPPIRTGNTGELFF.

This clonotype was recorded at least ten times. This chain connects TRBV6-1 to TRBJ1-5, with 8 bases matching TRBD1. CDR3 length equals 16 residues. With V trimmed by 3 bases and J by 1 base, 5 bases remained unmatched. CDR1 and CDR2 from the germline V gene are MNHNS and SASEGT. The CDR3 reads CASSEQGAVSNQPQHF. CDR3 bases: TGTGCCAGCAGTGAGCAGGGGGCGGTAAGCAATCAGCCCCAGCATTTT.